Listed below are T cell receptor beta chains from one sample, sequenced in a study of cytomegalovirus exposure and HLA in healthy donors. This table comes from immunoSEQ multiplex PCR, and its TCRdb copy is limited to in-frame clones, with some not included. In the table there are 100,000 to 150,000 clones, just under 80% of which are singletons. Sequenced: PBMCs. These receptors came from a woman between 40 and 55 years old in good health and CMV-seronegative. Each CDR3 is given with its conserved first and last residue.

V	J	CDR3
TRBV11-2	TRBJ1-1	CASSFRGTEAFF
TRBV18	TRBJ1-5	CASSPPGQGNQPQHF
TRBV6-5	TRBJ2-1	CASSSGQGPNEQFF
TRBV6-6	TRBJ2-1	CASSNRGAGEQFF
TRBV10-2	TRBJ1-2	CASTDWGDYGYTF
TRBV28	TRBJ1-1	CASSFGSSPLNTEAFF
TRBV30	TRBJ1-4	CAFKGGLREKLFF
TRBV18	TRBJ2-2	CASSPARTGNTGELFF
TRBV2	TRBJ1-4	CASSDAMKDREKLFF
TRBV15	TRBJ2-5	CATSRDVGSGGLQETQYF
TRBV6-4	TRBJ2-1	CASSVASFGEQFF
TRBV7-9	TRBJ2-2	CASDFPARRALSGELFF
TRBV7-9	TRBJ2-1	CASSLETGSSYNEQFF
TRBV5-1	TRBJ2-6	CASSLPLASGANGLTF
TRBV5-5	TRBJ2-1	CASSLDRGRSGEQFF
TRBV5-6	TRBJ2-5	CASSLGVGRETQYF
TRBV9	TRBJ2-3	CASSVGLAGQTSTDTQYF
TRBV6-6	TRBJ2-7	CASIGDEQYF
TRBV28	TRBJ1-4	CASSSHSTNEKLFF
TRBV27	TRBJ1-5	CASSYQGNQPQHF
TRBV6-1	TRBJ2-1	CASSRQGYNEQFF
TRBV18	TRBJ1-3	CASSLISGNTIYF
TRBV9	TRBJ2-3	CASSVAPGALTATQYF
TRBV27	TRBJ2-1	CASSLGTGGNNEQFF
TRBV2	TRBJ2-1	CASRSGLDNEQFF
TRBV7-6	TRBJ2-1	CASSPAGPGTNEQFF
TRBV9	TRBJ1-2	CASSVEGQVTSNYGYTF
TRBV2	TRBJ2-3	CASRPGAGGYTDTQYF
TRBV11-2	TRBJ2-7	CASTVQGLAYEQYF
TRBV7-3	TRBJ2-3	CASSPQGGSTDTQYF
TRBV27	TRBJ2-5	CASSSLSGAEGTQYF
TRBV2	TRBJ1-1	CASSEALDPGSEAFF
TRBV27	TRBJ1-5	CASSSTQQPQHF
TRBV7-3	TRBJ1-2	CASSLAGGGNYGYTF
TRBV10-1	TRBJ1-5	CASRGSDRLWAFNQPQHF
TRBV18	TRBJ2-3	CASSPSIQDTQYF
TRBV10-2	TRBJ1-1	CASKITGFSEAFF
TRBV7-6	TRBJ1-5	CASSLAPGNQPQHF
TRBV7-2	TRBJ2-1	CASSPPGLASNEQFF
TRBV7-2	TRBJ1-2	CASSSGVVYTF
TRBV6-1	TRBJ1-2	CASSDQYYGYTF
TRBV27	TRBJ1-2	CASSLFHGGYTF
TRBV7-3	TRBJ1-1	CASSSRPGGADTEAFF
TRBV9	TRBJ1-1	CASSVSAEVGTEAFF
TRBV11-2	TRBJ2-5	CASSLYGSGETQYF
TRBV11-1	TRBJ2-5	CASSLDDRQETQYF
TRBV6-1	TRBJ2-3	CASRLAGGPDTQYF
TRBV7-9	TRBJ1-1	CASSLEGGVSTEAFF
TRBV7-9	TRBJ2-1	CASTRDPSNEQFF
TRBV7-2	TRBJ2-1	CASSQTIALGGRVDEQFF
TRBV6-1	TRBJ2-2	CASSEAGAGANTGELFF